One and the same sample provided the 2 T cell receptor beta chains below, sequenced in a study of OX40 agonist ivuxolimab in advanced cancers. TCRdb keeps only in-frame clones here, not all; method: immunoSEQ multiplex PCR. Among about 75,000 clones listed, roughly 81% were seen once. The source was CD4+ or CD8+ T cells sorted from blood, collected in a trial of the OX40 agonist ivuxolimab. Every receptor here comes from an adult with an advanced solid tumor such as melanoma, head and neck, liver or kidney cancer.

The rearrangement uses TRBV5-4 and TRBJ2-6; a possible D gene is TRBD1 (5 bases). This CDR3 has 17 residues. Trimming left V 4 bases short and J 0 bases short, with 14 bases between. Germline V CDR1 and CDR2: SGHNT, YYREEE (reference sequence). The CDR3 region is CASSQGNRLSGANVLTF. CDR3 bases: TGTGCCAGCAGCCAGGGAAATCGCCTCTCTGGGGCCAACGTCCTGACTTTC.

This rearrangement joins TRBV28 to TRBJ2-5; 10 nucleotides agree with TRBD1. The J call may be mistaken, given a closer DNA end match to TRBJ2-7. Germline V lookup: CDR1 MDHEN, CDR2 SYDVKM. CDR3 length: 13 residues. CDR3 region: CASRTGGYYEQYF. The CDR3 DNA follows: TGTGCCAGCAGGACAGGGGGCTACTACGAGCAGTACTTC.